The rows below give T cell receptor beta chains drawn from one sample of a study of blood T cells in healthy people across ages. TCRdb used MiXCR to reprocess the 5' RACE reads, holding one entry per CDR3 protein. The sample holds about 1 million distinct CDR3 sequences, more than 35% seen once. What was sequenced was blood. These receptors were obtained from a woman aged 60 to 75 in good health. Both conserved end residues are part of each CDR3.

>TRBV7-9|TRBJ2-3
CASSLQIGQGDADTQYF
>TRBV9|TRBJ2-1
CASSPTVYNEQFF
>TRBV20-1|TRBJ2-1
CSASAGRQFF
>TRBV20-1|TRBJ2-5
CSARETGADQETQYF
>TRBV10-3|TRBJ1-2
CAISARSDHNYGYTF
>TRBV6-1|TRBJ1-4
CATTNAGEKLFF
>TRBV12-3/TRBV12-4|TRBJ1-2
CASSGGTGNGYTF
>TRBV19|TRBJ2-7
CASSTSDRYSYEQYF
>TRBV28|TRBJ2-1
CASSQPRTQYNEQFF
>TRBV6-1|TRBJ2-7
CASKPGERANYYEQYF
>TRBV14|TRBJ1-2
CASSQEVGFYGYTF
>TRBV5-1|TRBJ1-2
CASSLAGRSGYTF
>TRBV6-5|TRBJ1-5
CASSYQQNQPQHF
>TRBV6-2/TRBV6-3|TRBJ2-5
CASSWRETQYF
>TRBV12-3/TRBV12-4|TRBJ2-1
CASSNGLPPYNEQFF
>TRBV25-1|TRBJ2-1
CASSEWGSNNEQFF
>TRBV6-2/TRBV6-3|TRBJ2-4
CASSSGTGNIQYF
>TRBV10-3|TRBJ2-5
CATKDGTNQETQYF
>TRBV27|TRBJ2-2
CASSPRQGRTGELFF
>TRBV15|TRBJ2-7
CATSRDHSEQYF
>TRBV25-1|TRBJ2-3
CASRRTGWGTDTQYF
>TRBV24-1|TRBJ2-1
CATSVDGASYNEQFF
>TRBV6-5|TRBJ2-7
CASSFLSGGAYEQYF
>TRBV15|TRBJ2-3
CASQSRAGDTDTQYF
>TRBV6-2/TRBV6-3|TRBJ2-7
CASSYIGRASYEQYF
>TRBV5-1|TRBJ2-5
CASSPGYYNEQYF
>TRBV28|TRBJ2-6
CASYSSGANVLTF
>TRBV20-1|TRBJ2-5
CSARWVLAGGPPQETQYF
>TRBV29-1|TRBJ2-7
CSVEEQWGETLYF
>TRBV6-1|TRBJ2-4
CASSEGRGQYSIQYF
>TRBV12-3/TRBV12-4|TRBJ2-3
CASSLAPPGSLSTDTQYF
>TRBV5-4|TRBJ2-7
CASSLDLRYEQYF
>TRBV27|TRBJ2-7
CASSPSLAGVGYEQYF
>TRBV20-1|TRBJ2-3
CSASQITGGAADTQYF
>TRBV3-1|TRBJ2-5
CASRWTSGEWETQYF
>TRBV11-2|TRBJ2-7
CASSLEDGNSYEQYF
>TRBV12-3/TRBV12-4|TRBJ1-2
CASSFRQGLPYGYTF
>TRBV20-1|TRBJ2-5
CSAGRLAGVWQETQYF
>TRBV27|TRBJ2-1
CASSLAGRHNEQFF
>TRBV6-2/TRBV6-3|-
CASSALAGGFYEQYF
>TRBV28|TRBJ2-7
CATQSSGRANSYEQYF
>TRBV7-2|TRBJ2-1
CASSYNTGGSEQFF
>TRBV27|TRBJ1-1
CASSLSGRMNTEAFF
>TRBV18|TRBJ2-3
CASSPTDTQYF
>TRBV3-1|TRBJ2-1
CASSPSAGNNEQFF
>TRBV27|TRBJ2-7
CASTTDRERREQYF
>TRBV9|TRBJ2-4
CASSPIVGAKNIQYF
>TRBV4-2|TRBJ2-1
CASRPKTSGSIYEQFF
>TRBV9|TRBJ2-2
CASSVEGGNTGELFF
>TRBV11-2|TRBJ2-5
CASSLRTVQETQYF